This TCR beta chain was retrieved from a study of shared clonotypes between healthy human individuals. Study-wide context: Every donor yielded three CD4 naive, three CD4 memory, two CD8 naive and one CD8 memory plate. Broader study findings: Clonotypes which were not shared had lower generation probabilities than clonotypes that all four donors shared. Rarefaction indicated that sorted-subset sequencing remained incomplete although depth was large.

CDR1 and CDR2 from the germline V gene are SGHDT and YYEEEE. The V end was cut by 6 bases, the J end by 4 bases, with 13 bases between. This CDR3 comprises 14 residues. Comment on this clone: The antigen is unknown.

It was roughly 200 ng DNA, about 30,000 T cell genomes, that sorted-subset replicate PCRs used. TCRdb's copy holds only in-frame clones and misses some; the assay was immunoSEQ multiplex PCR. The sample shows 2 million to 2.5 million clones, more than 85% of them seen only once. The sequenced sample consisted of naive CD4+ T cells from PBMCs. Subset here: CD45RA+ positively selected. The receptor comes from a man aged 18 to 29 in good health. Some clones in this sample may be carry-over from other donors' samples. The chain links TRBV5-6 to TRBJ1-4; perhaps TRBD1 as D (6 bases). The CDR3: CASNTGWGNEKLFF. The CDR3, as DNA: TGTGCCAGCAACACAGGGTGGGGTAATGAAAAACTGTTTTTT.